One sample yielded the 25 T cell receptor beta chains listed below, sequenced in a study of blood T cell dynamics during melanoma immunotherapy. The table came from immunoSEQ multiplex PCR; TCRdb's copy has only in-frame clones and leaves some out. The table shows more than 5,000 clones, with about 85% occurring only once. Described time point: pre-treatment baseline. The material was blood, obtained from a patient treated with checkpoint blockade. The receptors were gathered from a human donor with melanoma.

Worth noting for this clone: A read error may produce the germline difference seen at one junction end. The chain employs TRBV6-6 and TRBJ1-4, with a tentative D call TRBD1 (6 bases). Germline V gene data show CDR1 as MNHNY and CDR2 as SVGAGI (reference sequence). This CDR3 comprises 16 residues. The CDR3 DNA reads TGTGCCGGCAGTCGGACAGCGCGACCGACTAATGAAAAACTGTTTTTT. Translated: CAGSRTARPTNEKLFF.

J is TRBJ1-6 and V is TRBV6-1; D remains ambiguous. In germline, CDR1 is MNHNS, CDR2 SASEGT. The CDR3 extends over 15 amino acids. The V end was cut by 8 bases, the J end by 0 bases, with 11 bases between. The CDR3 DNA sequence: TGTGCCAGCCATACACTAAGCTCCTATAATTCACCCCTCCACTTT. Translated, it gives CASHTLSSYNSPLHF.

The chain links TRBV28 to TRBJ1-2; perhaps TRBD1 as D (5 bases). The germline V and J ends were trimmed by 7 bases and 5 bases, with 11 bases remaining between them. The CDR3 totals 12 residues. CDR1 is MDHEN and CDR2 is SYDVKM in the germline V gene. The CDR3 DNA is TGTGCCAGCATCTCGGGGGGTTATGGCTACACCTTC. Translated, it gives CASISGGYGYTF.

The J gene is TRBJ2-5, the V gene TRBV7-2, with 10 bases matching TRBD1. Germline CDR1 is SGHTA and CDR2 is FQGNSA. The V segment lost 4 bases and the J segment 11 bases; nucleotides outside the gene matches: 7. The CDR3 consists of 13 residues. The CDR3 region is CASSSYGQGEQYF. CDR3 bases: TGTGCCAGCAGCTCCTATGGACAGGGGGAGCAGTACTTC.

This chain links TRBV14 with TRBJ2-7; the D call may be TRBD1 or TRBD2 (5 bases each). CDR1 and CDR2 from the germline V gene are SGHDN and FVKESK. V shed 1 base and J shed 4 bases, with 17 bases lying between them. The CDR3 extends over 16 amino acids. The DNA for the CDR3 is TGTGCCAGCAGCCAAGCCGGACGGGGCCCTTCGTACGAGCAGTACTTC. Amino acids: CASSQAGRGPSYEQYF.

The chain has TRBV29-1 and TRBJ1-1, with 8 nucleotides matching TRBD1. V lost 8 bases to trimming and J lost 1 base; unmatched junction nucleotides: 6. CDR1 and CDR2 (germline): SQVTM, ANQGSEA. The CDR3 contains 13 residues. Here the CDR3 DNA reads TGCAGCTTATTGACAGGGGCGAACACTGAAGCTTTCTTT. Its translation is CSLLTGANTEAFF.

The chain employs TRBV28 and TRBJ1-1; D is undetermined. Trimming removed 2 bases from V and 0 bases from J, with 10 bases in between. Looked up from germline, CDR1 is MDHEN and CDR2 is SYDVKM. The CDR3 covers 15 residues. The CDR3 here is CASSLIRRMNTEAFF. The DNA of the CDR3 is TGTGCCAGCAGTTTAATTAGGAGAATGAACACTGAAGCTTTCTTT.

A word on this clone: The same CDR3 arises from other DNA sequences in this sample as well. The rearrangement links TRBV7-9 to TRBJ1-3; a weak D match, TRBD1 (5 bases). The ends were cut back, 3 bases at V and 8 bases at J, with 17 bases in the middle. Germline CDR1 is SEHNR and CDR2 is FQNEAQ (reference sequence). The CDR3 is made up of 15 amino acids. CDR3 DNA sequence: TGTGCCAGCAGCTTCGACAGTCTTCTAGGGGACACCATATATTTT. Its protein product is CASSFDSLLGDTIYF.

This clone appeared a few times. The chain is built from TRBV19 and TRBJ1-2, with 8 bases aligning to TRBD1. Germline lookup yields CDR1 LNHDA and CDR2 SQIVND (reference sequence). This CDR3 has 16 residues. The junction had 16 bases not matched to a gene; V was cut back by 5 bases and J by 8 bases. In DNA, the CDR3 is TGTGCCAGTAGTCAAGGACAGGGAAATGCCCATATGGGCTACACCTTC. Translation gives CASSQGQGNAHMGYTF.

V is TRBV5-6 and J is TRBJ1-2; 8 positions agree with TRBD1. The ends lost 3 bases at V and 6 bases at J; junction bases unmatched: 13. This CDR3 contains 16 residues. Germline V lookup: CDR1 SGHDT, CDR2 YYEEEE. CDR3 region: CASSSIYGQGRDGYTF. Here the CDR3 DNA reads TGTGCCAGCAGCTCGATTTACGGACAGGGTAGAGATGGCTACACCTTC.

The rearrangement joins TRBV2 to TRBJ2-7, with 8 bases lining up with TRBD1. CDR3 length: 13 residues. Germline CDR1 reads SNHLY; CDR2 reads FYNNEI. Trimming took 8 bases from V and 12 from J; bases not matched to a gene: 15. CDR3 protein: CASGGQGERHRYF. In DNA, the CDR3 is TGTGCCAGCGGAGGACAGGGTGAACGACATAGGTACTTC.

The rearrangement uses TRBV7-2 and TRBJ2-7, with 7 bases identical to TRBD1. Germline V gene sequence: CDR1 SGHTA, CDR2 FQGNSA. The CDR3 consists of 15 residues. J lost 3 bases, V lost 5 bases, and 10 bases had no gene match. The CDR3 loop reads CASSVPGTVFYEQYF. In DNA, the CDR3 is TGTGCCAGCAGCGTCCCCGGGACAGTCTTCTACGAGCAGTACTTC.

The chain is built from TRBV9 and TRBJ1-4, with a weak D call TRBD1 (6 bases). V gave up 3 bases and J gave up 6 bases, with 24 bases separating them. Germline V gene sequence: CDR1 SGDLS, CDR2 YYNGEE. The CDR3 has 18 residues. Written as DNA, the CDR3 is TGTGCCAGCAGCGAGGGGGGTCCTCGCGCCTCAGGAGATGAAAAACTGTTTTTT. Translated, it gives CASSEGGPRASGDEKLFF.

This clone was recorded a few times. The chain employs TRBV4-1 and TRBJ1-5, with a possible D match to TRBD1 (5 bases). Germline values: CDR1 MGHRA, CDR2 YSYEKL. Trimming left V 4 bases short and J 5 bases short, with 12 bases between. The length of the CDR3 is 14 residues. The CDR3 reads CASSPVGVHQPQHF. Written as DNA, the CDR3 is TGCGCCAGCAGCCCCGTGGGGGTGCATCAGCCCCAGCATTTT.

The chain employs TRBV7-2 and TRBJ1-2, with 8 positions matching TRBD1. Germline V gene sequence: CDR1 SGHTA, CDR2 FQGNSA. J lost 5 bases, V lost 5 bases, and 7 bases had no gene match. This CDR3 spans 14 amino acids. In DNA, the CDR3 is TGTGCCAGCAGCCTACATCAGGGGGCGTATGGCTACACCTTC. It yields the protein CASSLHQGAYGYTF.

The rearrangement links TRBV6-5 to TRBJ1-5, with TRBD1 matching over 10 bases. Germline V gene data show CDR1 as MNHEY and CDR2 as SVGAGI. The CDR3 has 14 residues. Losses at the gene ends were 6 bases for V and 4 bases for J; bases not matched to a gene: 3. The CDR3 loop reads CASRTGGMNQPQHF. CDR3 coding DNA: TGTGCCAGCAGGACAGGGGGCATGAATCAGCCCCAGCATTTT.

This chain joins TRBV7-2 and TRBJ2-5, with D perhaps matching TRBD1 (6 bases). The CDR3 has 14 residues. Deletions cut 6 bases from V and 3 bases from J, with 14 bases between. The germline CDR1 and CDR2 sequences are SGHTA and FQGNSA. DNA of the CDR3: TGTGCCAGCAGTTTTAGGGCAGGGGAAGAGACCCAGTACTTC. This translates into CASSFRAGEETQYF.

The V and J genes are TRBV5-1 and TRBJ2-5, with 10 bases lining up with TRBD1. The CDR3 totals 16 residues. After removal of 4 bases from V and 1 base from J, the junction contained 7 bases not matched to a gene. The germline gives CDR1 SGHRS, CDR2 YFSETQ. Here the CDR3 DNA reads TGCGCCAGCAGCATCCCGACAGGGGGCTCCCAAGAGACCCAGTACTTC. It translates to CASSIPTGGSQETQYF.

This chain joins TRBV11-2 and TRBJ2-7; 9 bases are shared with TRBD1. The J segment lost 2 bases and the V segment lost 3 bases, leaving 5 bases of the junction unmatched. This CDR3 has 15 residues. Germline CDR1 is SGHAT and CDR2 is FQNNGV. CDR3 DNA: TGTGCCAGCAGCTTGGGGACAGGGAATGCCTACGAGCAGTACTTC. Translating gives CASSLGTGNAYEQYF.

The chain is built from TRBV10-2 and TRBJ2-1, with D unclear. V was trimmed by 4 bases and J by 5 bases, leaving 3 bases between them. There are 11 residues in the CDR3. Germline-derived CDR1 and CDR2 are WSHSY and SAAADI. The DNA of the CDR3 is TGCGCCAGCAGTGCCCACAATGAGCAGTTCTTC. This translates into CASSAHNEQFF.

This chain joins TRBV7-2 and TRBJ2-1; 7 positions match TRBD2. CDR1 is SGHTA and CDR2 is FQGNSA in the germline V gene. The trim removed 4 bases at V and 0 bases at J, leaving 6 bases unmatched. This CDR3 is built from 16 residues. This CDR3 reads CASSSKRDLSYNEQFF. CDR3 nucleotide sequence: TGTGCCAGCAGCTCCAAGCGGGACCTCTCCTACAATGAGCAGTTCTTC.

This clone has more than one count but fewer than ten. The gene calls are TRBV19 and TRBJ1-2, with 9 positions matching TRBD1. CDR1 is LNHDA, CDR2 SQIVND, per germline (reference sequence). V trimming: 5 bases; J trimming: 6 bases; junction bases outside the gene matches: 4. The CDR3 sequence is 13 residues long. The CDR3 sequence: CASSVTGGNGYTF. For the CDR3, the DNA is TGTGCCAGTAGTGTAACAGGGGGCAATGGCTACACCTTC.

V is TRBV19 and J is TRBJ2-7; D not resolved. The CDR3 extends over 15 amino acids. Germline values: CDR1 LNHDA, CDR2 SQIVND (reference sequence). Trimming pared 6 bases from V and 2 bases from J, leaving 17 bases between. Here the CDR3 DNA reads TGTGCCAGTAGGATGCGGCAGGTACCAACCTACGAGCAGTACTTC. It specifies CASRMRQVPTYEQYF.

The chain couples TRBV5-4 to TRBJ2-7; 7 positions match TRBD2. In germline, CDR1 is SGHNT, CDR2 YYREEE (reference sequence). This CDR3 comprises 13 residues. V lost 3 bases to trimming and J lost 2 bases; unmatched junction nucleotides: 2. CDR3 region: CASSWEGTYEQYF. The CDR3 DNA follows: TGTGCCAGCAGCTGGGAGGGGACCTACGAGCAGTACTTC.

In this sample, this clone turned up once. The chain is built from TRBV5-1 and TRBJ2-7; 10 nucleotides line up with TRBD2. With V trimmed by 4 bases and J by 0 bases, 4 bases remained unmatched. CDR3 length: 15 residues. Germline CDR1 SGHRS, CDR2 YFSETQ. This CDR3 is CASSPGLAYSYEQYF. CDR3 nucleotide sequence: TGCGCCAGCAGCCCGGGACTAGCGTACTCCTACGAGCAGTACTTC.